This paragraph covers one T cell receptor (beta chain) sequence. The entry originates in a study of CD8 T cells in Susac syndrome. Study overall: At the time of blood draw, patients with Susac syndrome were therapy-naive, receiving corticosteroids, or receiving intravenous immunoglobulin alone.

An amount of RNA that ranged from roughly 0.45 to 1 ug was reverse transcribed with random hexamers. TCRdb recomputed calls from the immunoSEQ multiplex PCR reads with MiXCR, one row per CDR3 protein. The top ten hold around 0.12% of the sample, which has 150,000 to 200,000 distinct CDR3 sequences, roughly 95% seen once. The CDR3 sequence is 13 residues long. CDR1 MDHEN and CDR2 SYDVKM come from the germline V gene. The V and J ends lost 3 bases and 9 bases respectively, with 14 bases between them. The authors negatively isolated CD8+ and CD4+ T cells and FACS-enriched TEMRA cells. This chain joins TRBV28 and TRBJ2-5; TRBD1 or TRBD2 may be the D gene (5 bases each). This receptor was identified in a human donor with Susac syndrome. The specimen sequenced was CD4+ T cells from PBMCs. CDR3 nucleotide sequence: TGTGCCAGCAGTTTTCTACAGGCAGCGGCCCAGTACTTC. Translated: CASSFLQAAAQYF.